The rows below give T cell receptor beta chains drawn from one sample of a study of blood T cells in healthy people across ages. TCRdb fed the 5' RACE reads into MiXCR, producing one record per CDR3 protein. The data show approximately 1.5 million distinct CDR3 sequences, almost 35% seen once. The sequenced material came from blood. The source of these receptors is a woman in her twenties or thirties in good health. CDR3s include the opening cysteine and the closing phenylalanine or tryptophan. Each record gives: J gene, V gene, CDR3 protein.

TRBJ2-7	TRBV12-3/TRBV12-4	CASSPSGTYSYEQYF
TRBJ1-1	TRBV29-1	CSVHLQGNTEAFF
TRBJ2-1	TRBV5-1	CASSFNRGHEQFF
TRBJ1-3	TRBV12-3/TRBV12-4	CASSLDRNSGNTIYF
TRBJ2-5	TRBV7-2	CANSSPGTGAYQETQYF
TRBJ2-1	TRBV20-1	CSASPGSGRSEQFF
TRBJ2-1	TRBV28	CASSLLSVENRLFF
TRBJ2-7	TRBV27	CASSYGTGGEQYF
TRBJ2-7	TRBV2	CASNRGEVGEQYF
TRBJ2-7	TRBV7-9	CTSSSISGEQYF
-	TRBV7-6	CASSLAFRDYEQYF
TRBJ1-2	TRBV28	CASSRETEAGYTF
TRBJ1-6	TRBV4-1	CASSQDWSRSYNSPLHF
TRBJ2-1	TRBV2	CAGGTGFTNEQFF
TRBJ2-3	TRBV27	CASSPSSGWVTDTQYF
TRBJ2-7	TRBV9	CASSHMEYGEQYF
TRBJ2-1	TRBV5-1	CASSLLQGGEQFF
TRBJ1-1	TRBV27	CASSFEASNTEAFF
TRBJ2-7	TRBV2	CASRPSESLYEQYF
TRBJ2-1	TRBV9	CASSVAGGSQRQFF
TRBJ2-1	TRBV20-1	CSASWTGVTYNEQFF
TRBJ2-3	TRBV3-1	CANSSSGGPSDTQYF
-	TRBV10-3	CAISESGGTYNEQYF
TRBJ1-4	TRBV12-3/TRBV12-4	CASTETGGVEKLFF
TRBJ2-7	TRBV5-5	CASSSDRAYYEQYF
TRBJ2-1	TRBV24-1	CATSDSQAELGNEQFF
TRBJ2-3	TRBV12-3/TRBV12-4	CASSPGLAVTTDAQYF
TRBJ2-1	TRBV11-2	CASSPIRNNEQFF
-	TRBV18	CASSPLAGGSGETQYF
TRBJ2-3	TRBV5-6	CASSAGQYAQYF
TRBJ1-5	TRBV27	CASSSRQSGSNQPQHF
TRBJ1-1	TRBV29-1	CSVQQGPGNTEAFF
TRBJ2-1	TRBV11-2	CASSRGDRAGNEQFF
TRBJ2-5	TRBV5-1	CASSFRPTGEETQYF
TRBJ2-4	TRBV6-1	CASSLGLSGRAGNIQYF
TRBJ2-7	TRBV9	CASSVDSWGSSYEQYF
TRBJ2-1	TRBV27	CASSFLTSGGQNEQFF
TRBJ2-3	TRBV3-1	CASSPLAGGPRTDTQYF
TRBJ2-7	TRBV20-1	CSARDPGVHEQYF
TRBJ2-2	TRBV2	CASKASGGAIDTGELFF
TRBJ2-1	TRBV7-8	CASSTYRVYNEQFF
TRBJ1-5	TRBV7-9	CASSLDLQGDQPQHF
TRBJ1-2	TRBV2	CASNDGPNYGYTF
TRBJ1-1	TRBV11-1	CASSLGYMYTEAFF
TRBJ2-1	TRBV7-3	CASSLGPSVRGGEQFF